Shown below are 15 T cell receptor beta chains from a single sample sequenced in a study of identical twins. TCRdb re-derived calls from the 5' RACE reads in MiXCR, one entry per CDR3 protein. The sample yields about 920,000 distinct CDR3 sequences, approximately 13% seen once. In addition, the sample was reused for a study of yellow fever vaccine responses in identical twins.

Sequences were obtained from PBMCs. Receptors were obtained from a young woman in good health.

The chain uses TRBV15 and TRBJ1-1; 7 positions agree with TRBD1. The CDR3 consists of 16 residues. Germline V gene sequence: CDR1 LNHNV, CDR2 YYDKDF (reference sequence). J was trimmed by 1 base and V by 3 bases; bases with no gene match: 8. CDR3 DNA: TGTGCCACCAGCAGGGGGGAGACAGGGAGGAACACTGAAGCTTTCTTT. Translation gives CATSRGETGRNTEAFF. Full variable domain (outside the CDR3, taken from reference TRBV15 and TRBJ1-1): DAMVIQNPRYQVTQFGKPVTLSCSQTLNHNVMYWYQQKSSQAPKLLFHYYDKDFNNEADTPDNFQSRRPNTSFCFLDIRSPGLGDTAMYLCATSRGETGRNTEAFFGQGTRLTVV.

The chain carries TRBV12-3 or TRBV12-4 and TRBJ2-1; 11 bases align to TRBD2. Trimming took 6 bases from V and 6 from J; bases not matched to a gene: 7. The CDR3 consists of 15 residues. The CDR3 DNA sequence: TGTGCCAGCAGGATCGGAGGACTAGCGGGCAATGAGCAGTTCTTC. It codes for CASRIGGLAGNEQFF.

This clonotype has a count of ten or more. The chain employs TRBV10-3 and TRBJ2-3; 10 nucleotides match TRBD2. The CDR3 extends over 14 amino acids. The germline CDR1 and CDR2 sequences are ENHRY and SYGVKD. The V gene end was trimmed by 5 bases and the J gene end by 1 base; junction bases not matched to a gene: 0. DNA for the CDR3: TGTGCCATCAGTCTAGCGGGGGGCACAGATACGCAGTATTTT. Translating gives CAISLAGGTDTQYF.

This clonotype has a handful of counts. The V gene is TRBV12-3 or TRBV12-4, the J gene TRBJ1-2; maybe TRBD1 (5 bases). The CDR3 sequence is 13 residues long. Deletions cut 6 bases from V and 2 bases from J, with 10 bases between. The DNA for the CDR3 is TGTGCCAGCAGCACCGGGGGGAACTATGGCTACACCTTC. This sequence encodes CASSTGGNYGYTF.

This clonotype turned up a few times. This chain uses TRBV7-2 with TRBJ2-1; D gene unclear. Trimming removed 1 base at V and 15 bases at J, with 16 bases between. Germline V gene sequence: CDR1 SGHTA, CDR2 FQGNSA. This CDR3 spans 13 amino acids. Here the CDR3 reads CASSLDPENNGFF. CDR3 in DNA: TGTGCCAGCAGCTTAGACCCCGAGAACAATGGGTTCTTC.

This CDR3 is CASSRAGLSSYEQYV. The CDR3 DNA follows: TGTGCCAGCAGCCGTGCCGGGTTGAGCTCCTACGAGCAGTACGTC. The rearrangement links TRBV5-6 to TRBJ2-7; D not certain. Trimming removed 4 bases at V and 0 bases at J, with 14 bases between. Germline V gene data show CDR1 as SGHDT and CDR2 as YYEEEE. This CDR3 spans 15 amino acids.

This clonotype was picked up one time. The V call is TRBV20-1, the J call TRBJ2-1; 7 nucleotides line up with TRBD2. The V and J ends lost 1 base and 3 bases, in that order; junction bases with no gene match: 6. Germline values: CDR1 DFQATT, CDR2 SNEGSKA (reference sequence). The CDR3 extends over 15 amino acids. CDR3 in amino acids: CSARGRGSIYNEQFF. DNA of the CDR3: TGCAGTGCTAGAGGTCGCGGGAGCATCTACAATGAGCAGTTCTTC.

This clonotype was seen only a few times. The chain employs TRBV16 and TRBJ1-1; possibly TRBD1 for D (5 bases). With 4 bases removed from V and 5 bases from J, the gap between germline ends came to 17 bases. The CDR3 consists of 15 residues. CDR1 and CDR2 (germline): KGHSY, FQNENV. The CDR3 region has the DNA TGTGCCAGCAGCCCACGGTCAGGGCAATGGACTGAAGCTTTCTTT. This encodes CASSPRSGQWTEAFF.

This clonotype was seen more than once but under ten times. The CDR3: CSVEAGAGNEQYF. The DNA for the CDR3 is TGCAGCGTTGAGGCTGGGGCGGGCAACGAGCAGTACTTC. The rearrangement uses TRBV29-1 and TRBJ2-7; D might be TRBD1 or TRBD2, each matching 5 bases. Germline V gene data show CDR1 as SQVTM and CDR2 as ANQGSEA. V was pared by 3 bases and J by 5 bases, with 14 bases between. CDR3 length equals 13 residues.

The chain joins TRBV12-3 or TRBV12-4 to TRBJ2-7, with D unresolved. CDR3 length equals 15 residues. Deletions cut 2 bases from V and 0 bases from J, with 11 bases between. CDR3 loop: CASSLKTDSSYEQYF. The CDR3, as DNA: TGTGCCAGCAGTTTAAAGACCGATAGCTCCTACGAGCAGTACTTC.

This clonotype was detected ten times or more. In nucleotides, the CDR3 is TGCGCCAGCAGCTTGCAGGGGGCAAATGAAGCTTTCTTT. Its translation: CASSLQGANEAFF. The chain combines TRBV5-1 with TRBJ1-1, with TRBD1 identical over 8 bases. Germline values: CDR1 SGHRS, CDR2 YFSETQ. Trimming at V came to 1 base and at J to 7 bases, leaving 3 bases not matched to a gene. The CDR3 has 13 amino acids.

This clonotype was picked up a small number of times. The J gene is TRBJ2-7, the V gene TRBV20-1, with 9 nucleotides matching TRBD1. This CDR3 spans 19 amino acids. Germline V gene data show CDR1 as DFQATT and CDR2 as SNEGSKA (reference sequence). The ends lost 2 bases at V and 4 bases at J; junction bases unmatched: 21. The CDR3 protein is CSARIHTSENRGRGYEQYF. The CDR3 nucleotides are TGCAGTGCTAGAATCCACACCTCCGAAAACAGGGGGCGAGGGTACGAGCAGTACTTC.

This clonotype showed up many times. The chain uses TRBV5-1 and TRBJ2-2; no clear D. The germline V gene encodes CDR1 SGHRS and CDR2 YFSETQ. The CDR3 is 13 amino acids. Trimming shortened V by 6 bases and J by 5 bases, and 11 bases separated the two germline ends. CDR3 DNA sequence: TGCGCCAGCATGTGGCAGGTGACCGGGGAGCTGTTTTTT. Translated, it gives CASMWQVTGELFF.

This clonotype showed up just a few times. The rearrangement joins TRBV3-1 to TRBJ2-1; 14 bases fit TRBD2. Germline assignment: CDR1 LGHDT and CDR2 YNNKEL (reference sequence). With V trimmed by 2 bases and J by 0 bases, 6 bases remained unmatched. The CDR3 spans 19 residues. As DNA, the CDR3 is TGTGCCAGCAGCCAAAGACTAGCGGGAGGGGGGCCCTCCTACAATGAGCAGTTCTTC. This encodes CASSQRLAGGGPSYNEQFF.

As regards this clonotype: The missing conserved phenylalanine or tryptophan at the end of this CDR3 makes a read error likely. This chain links TRBV3-1 with TRBJ1-2; TRBD1 matches at 7 bases. The CDR3 contains 15 residues. Trimming removed 4 bases from V and 6 bases from J; junction bases left unmatched: 11. CDR1 and CDR2 from the germline V gene are LGHDT and YNNKEL (reference sequence). This chain's CDR3 is CASSRHRGQGDGYTL. DNA for the CDR3: TGTGCCAGCAGCCGCCACAGGGGCCAGGGCGATGGCTACACCCTC.